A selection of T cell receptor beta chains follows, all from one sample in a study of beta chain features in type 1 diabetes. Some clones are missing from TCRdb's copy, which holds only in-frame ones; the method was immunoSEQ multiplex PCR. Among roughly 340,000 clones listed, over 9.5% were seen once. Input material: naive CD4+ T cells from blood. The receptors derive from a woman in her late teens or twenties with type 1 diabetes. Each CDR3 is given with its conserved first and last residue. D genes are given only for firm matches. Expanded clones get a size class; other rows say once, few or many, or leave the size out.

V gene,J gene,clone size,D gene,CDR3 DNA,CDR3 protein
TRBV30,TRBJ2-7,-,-,TGTGCCTGGAGTGGCCCTAGCGAAAGCTCCTACGAGCAGTACTTC,CAWSGPSESSYEQYF
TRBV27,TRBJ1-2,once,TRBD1,TGTGCCAGCAGTTCCCCGGGACAGGGGGCTCTTGGCTACACCTTC,CASSSPGQGALGYTF
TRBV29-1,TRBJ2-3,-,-,TGCAGCGTTGACGGTGCTAGCACAGATACGCAGTATTTT,CSVDGASTDTQYF
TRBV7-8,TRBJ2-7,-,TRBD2,TGTGCCAGCAGCTCGGAGATAGCGGGAGGGGTTTACGAGCAGTACTTC,CASSSEIAGGVYEQYF
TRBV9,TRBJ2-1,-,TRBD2,TGTGCCAGCAGCAGGACTAGCGGGAGGGTCGATGAGCAGTTCTTC,CASSRTSGRVDEQFF
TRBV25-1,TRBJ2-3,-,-,TGTGCCAGCAGTCACGACAGGAGGAGCACAGATACGCAGTATTTT,CASSHDRRSTDTQYF
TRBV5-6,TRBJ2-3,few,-,TGTGCCAGCAGCTTGGCCCCCGCAGATACGCAGTATTTT,CASSLAPADTQYF
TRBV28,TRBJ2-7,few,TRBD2,TGTGCCATCCGGGCTAGCGGAACCTACGAGCAGTACTTC,CAIRASGTYEQYF
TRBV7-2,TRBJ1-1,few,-,TGTGCCAGCAGCAAAGCGACAGGGAACACTGAAGCTTTCTTT,CASSKATGNTEAFF
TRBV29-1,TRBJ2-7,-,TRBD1,TGCAGCGTCCCAAGGACAGGGGGCAACGAGCAGTACTTC,CSVPRTGGNEQYF
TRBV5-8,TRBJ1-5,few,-,TGTGCCAGCATCCCCGCCGGGGGGCCCCAGCATTTT,CASIPAGGPQHF
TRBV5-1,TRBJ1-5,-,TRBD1,TGCGCCAGCAGCCCCCACCCGGGGACAGGGTTATTTGATCAGCCCCAGCATTTT,CASSPHPGTGLFDQPQHF
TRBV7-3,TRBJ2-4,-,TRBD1,TGTGCCAGCAGACAGTCACAGGGGGTGGGCATTCAGTACTTC,CASRQSQGVGIQYF
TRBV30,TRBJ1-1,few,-,TGTGCCTGGAGTGTACAGGGAAACGAAGCTTTCTTT,CAWSVQGNEAFF
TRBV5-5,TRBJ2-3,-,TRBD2,TGTGCCAGCAGCTTGGGGACTAGTTTTTCAGATACGCAGTATTTT,CASSLGTSFSDTQYF
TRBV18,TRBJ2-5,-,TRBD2,TGTGCCAGCTCACCTCCGGGACTAGAGGGGGAGACCCAGTACTTC,CASSPPGLEGETQYF
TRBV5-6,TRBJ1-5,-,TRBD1,TGTGCCAGCAGCTCGTACGGGGGACAGTCCCAGCCCCAGCATTTT,CASSSYGGQSQPQHF
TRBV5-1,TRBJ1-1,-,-,TGCGCCAGCAGCTTAGGGAGGACGGGGAAGAACACTGAAGCTTTCTTT,CASSLGRTGKNTEAFF
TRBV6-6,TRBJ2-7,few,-,TGTGCCAGCAGTTATCCAGGACTTGGAGAGCAGTACTTC,CASSYPGLGEQYF
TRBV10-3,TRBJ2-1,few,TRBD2,TGTGCCATCAGTGATGTCCTAGCGGGAGGGGACAATGAGCAGTTCTTC,CAISDVLAGGDNEQFF
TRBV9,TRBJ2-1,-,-,TGTGCCAGCAGCGTATTGGGGGGACAGTACAATGAGCAGTTCTTC,CASSVLGGQYNEQFF
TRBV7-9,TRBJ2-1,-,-,TGTGCCAGCAGCTTAAATAGTGCCTCCTACAATGAGCAGTTCTTC,CASSLNSASYNEQFF
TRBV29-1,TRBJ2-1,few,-,TGCAGCGTTGAAGCCAGACTATCCTACAATGAGCAGTTCTTC,CSVEARLSYNEQFF
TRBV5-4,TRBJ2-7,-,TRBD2,TGTGCCAGCAGCGCCCGGACTAGCGGCGACTTC,CASSARTSGDF
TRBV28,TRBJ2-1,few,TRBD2,TGTGCCAGCAGTATGGGACTAGCGGGAGACAATGAGCAGTTCTTC,CASSMGLAGDNEQFF
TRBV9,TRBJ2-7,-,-,TGTGCCAGCAGCGTAGTAGCCGATTCCTACGAGCAGTACTTC,CASSVVADSYEQYF
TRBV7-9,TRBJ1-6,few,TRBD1,TGTGCCAGCAGCCCGGGGGACAGGGTTTCACCCCTCCACTTT,CASSPGDRVSPLHF
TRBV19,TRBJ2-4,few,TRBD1,TGTGCCAGTACCCTTAGGGACAGGGAGAACATTCAGTACTTC,CASTLRDRENIQYF
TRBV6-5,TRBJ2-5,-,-,TGTGCCAGCAGTTCGCGGACTGGCCAAGAGACCCAGTACTTC,CASSSRTGQETQYF
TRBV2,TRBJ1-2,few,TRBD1,TGTGCCAGCAGTGGGCTGACAGGGGGTTATGGCTACACCTTC,CASSGLTGGYGYTF
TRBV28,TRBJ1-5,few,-,TGTGCCAGCAAGGAGGGTTTGAATCAGCCCCAGCATTTT,CASKEGLNQPQHF
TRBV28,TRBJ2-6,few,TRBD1,TGTGCCAGCAGCCCGGGACAGGGTAACTCTGGGGCCAACGTCCTGACTTTC,CASSPGQGNSGANVLTF
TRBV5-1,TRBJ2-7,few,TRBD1,TGCGCCAGCAGCAAGGGGACAGATTACGAGCAGTACTTC,CASSKGTDYEQYF
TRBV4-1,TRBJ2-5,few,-,TGCGCCAGCAGCCAAGCTTTCTCAGAACCTCAAGAGACCCAGTACTTC,CASSQAFSEPQETQYF
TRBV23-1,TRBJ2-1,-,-,TGCGCCAGCAGTCAAATAGGACTACGCCCGGGGGATGAGCAGTTCTTC,CASSQIGLRPGDEQFF
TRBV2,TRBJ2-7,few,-,TGTGCCAGCAGCGAGATCCCCTACGAGCAGTACTTC,CASSEIPYEQYF
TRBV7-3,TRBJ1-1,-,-,TGTGCCAGCAGCCAAGTGGCCGGAGGCACTGAAGCTTTCTTT,CASSQVAGGTEAFF
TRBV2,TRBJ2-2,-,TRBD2,TGTGCCAGCAGTGAACGGGGGGACGCCACCGGGGAGCTGTTTTTT,CASSERGDATGELFF
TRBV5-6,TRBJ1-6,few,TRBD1,TGTGCCAGCAGCTGGGGACAGGCCAATTCACCCCTCCACTTT,CASSWGQANSPLHF
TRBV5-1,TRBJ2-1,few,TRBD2,TGCGCCAGCAGCGCTAGCGGGCTCTCATACAATGAGCAGTTCTTC,CASSASGLSYNEQFF
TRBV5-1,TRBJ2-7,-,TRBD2,TGCGCCAGCAGCCTAACGTCACTAGCGGGAGGGAGCCACGAGCAGTACTTC,CASSLTSLAGGSHEQYF
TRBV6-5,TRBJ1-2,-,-,TGTGCCAGCAGTTACACCAGGTTCTCGGGCTACACCTTC,CASSYTRFSGYTF
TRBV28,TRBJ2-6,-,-,TGTGCCAGCAGCGCGGGGTCATCTGGGGCCAACGTCCTGACTTTC,CASSAGSSGANVLTF
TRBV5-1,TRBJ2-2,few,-,TGCGCCAGCAGCTCAAAACTAGTAGGTGGCACCGGGGAGCTGTTTTTT,CASSSKLVGGTGELFF
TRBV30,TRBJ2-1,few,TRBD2,TGTGCCTGGAGTGACGGACTAGCGGGAGGGCCCCGGGGCAATGAGCAGTTCTTC,CAWSDGLAGGPRGNEQFF
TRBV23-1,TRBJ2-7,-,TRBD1,TGCGCCAGCAGTCACACGGACAGGGAAAAGTCCTACGAGCAGTACTTC,CASSHTDREKSYEQYF
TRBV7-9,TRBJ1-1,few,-,TGTGCCAGCACCTCACAGGGCGGGAGCACTGAAGCTTTCTTT,CASTSQGGSTEAFF
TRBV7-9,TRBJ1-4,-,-,TGTGCCAGCAGCTCGTTGGGGGGAGGTGAAAAACTGTTTTTT,CASSSLGGGEKLFF
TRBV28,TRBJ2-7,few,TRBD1,TGTGCCAGCAGATCAGGGGGTAGCTCCTACGAGCAGTACTTC,CASRSGGSSYEQYF
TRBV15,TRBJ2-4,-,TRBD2,TGTGCCACCAGCGGAACTAGCGGGGGAGGCTTGGGGACCAAAAACATTCAGTACTTC,CATSGTSGGGLGTKNIQYF
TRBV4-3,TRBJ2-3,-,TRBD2,TGCGCCAGCGTCATCTGGACTAGCGGCACAGATACGCAGTATTTT,CASVIWTSGTDTQYF
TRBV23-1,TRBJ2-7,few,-,TGCGCCAGCAGTTCCGGAGGGAGCTCCTACGAGCAGTACTTC,CASSSGGSSYEQYF
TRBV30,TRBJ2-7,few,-,TGTGCCTGGAGTGCCCCCAGGCTGAGCTCCTACGAGCAGTACTTC,CAWSAPRLSSYEQYF